Described below is a single TCR beta chain sequence and its context. This sample stems from a study of blood T cell repertoires in COVID-19. Sequencing was performed with immunoSEQ multiplex PCR; in TCRdb, only in-frame clones are kept and a portion is missing. The table records more than 25,000 clones, 87% of them present only once. Sequencing was carried out using peripheral blood. This TCR derives from a man aged 55 to 70 with active COVID-19.

CDR3 amino acids: CASSGDRGRVIGVTNYGYTF. The CDR3 DNA follows: TGTGCCAGCAGCGGAGACAGGGGGCGCGTCATTGGGGTGACTAACTATGGCTACACCTTC. The V and J genes are TRBV21-1 and TRBJ1-2; no check of the table's D call, TRBD1, against the DNA was made. TRBV21-1 corresponds to a pseudogene. This CDR3 is built from 20 residues.